A single sample gave rise to the 7 T cell receptor beta chains below, sequenced in a study of spatial heterogeneity in lung cancer (dated by TCRdb to between 2018 and 2021). The sample's time point label is to be understood as: sample taken at primary tumor resection. Without any cell sorting, TCR sequencing was performed on whole RNA extracted either from tumor and nontumor lung tissue or from cryopreserved PBMC samples. The protocol used for the library was 5' RACE. Instrument used: NextSeq 500. TCRdb itself trimmed the public reads at Q25 with fastp, ran MiXCR and retained productive beta chains. Each entry is one CDR3 protein sequence, shown with its most common DNA and genes. This sample gives tens of thousands of distinct CDR3 sequences in total; about 20% of them show up just once. The ten largest clones represent roughly 6.2% of the sample. Sequencing was performed on PBMCs, taken at surgery. These receptors all stem from a male donor with early-stage non-small cell lung cancer.

The V gene is TRBV29-1, the J gene TRBJ2-7, with 8 bases fitting TRBD2. Germline V gene data show CDR1 as SQVTM and CDR2 as ANQGSEA. The CDR3 totals 13 residues. V lost 3 bases, J lost 5 bases, and 6 bases stayed unmatched. CDR3 DNA: TGCAGCGTTGACGCGGGGGGAGGGGACGAGCAGTACTTC. It encodes CSVDAGGGDEQYF.

The chain links TRBV6-4 to TRBJ2-3; 12 bases match TRBD2. The CDR3 extends over 15 amino acids. J gave up 1 base and V 5 bases, and 1 base lay outside the gene matches. Germline CDR1 and CDR2: MRHNA and SNTAGT. In DNA form, the CDR3 reads TGTGCCAGCAGTCCTAGCGGGGGGGGCACAGATACGCAGTATTTT. Its translation: CASSPSGGGTDTQYF.

In this sample, this clonotype turned up a few times. The rearrangement links TRBV4-3 to TRBJ2-7; D unclear. The CDR3 is 13 amino acids. Trimming shortened V by 0 bases and J by 7 bases, and 10 bases separated the two germline ends. Germline V gives CDR1 LGHNA, CDR2 YSLEER. This chain's CDR3 is CASSQDMGGEQYF. The CDR3 DNA sequence: TGCGCCAGCAGCCAAGATATGGGTGGGGAGCAGTACTTC.

The J gene is TRBJ1-5, the V gene TRBV19; D is unclear. The CDR3 runs to 13 residues. The germline gives CDR1 LNHDA, CDR2 SQIVND (reference sequence). V was shortened by 5 bases and J by 4 bases, with 9 bases between the two germline ends. This chain's CDR3 is CASSEDGNQPQHF. In DNA form, the CDR3 reads TGTGCCAGTAGTGAGGACGGAAATCAGCCCCAGCATTTT.

This clonotype turned up a few times. V gene TRBV11-3 combines with J gene TRBJ2-1; D call uncertain. Germline V CDR1 and CDR2: SGHNT, YENEEA. The CDR3 has 11 amino acids. V was shortened by 5 bases and J by 6 bases, with 5 bases between the two germline ends. CDR3 in amino acids: CASSHLNEQFF. The DNA of the CDR3 is TGTGCCAGCAGCCACCTCAATGAGCAGTTCTTC.

This clonotype has more than one count but fewer than ten. The V call is TRBV10-3, the J call TRBJ1-3; D remains ambiguous. The CDR3 loop spans 16 amino acids. The V gene's germline CDR1 is ENHRY and CDR2 SYGVKD. V shed 0 bases and J shed 0 bases, with 9 bases lying between them. The CDR3 loop is CAISESVATSGNTIYF. CDR3 DNA: TGTGCCATCAGTGAGTCGGTAGCCACCTCTGGAAACACCATATATTTT.

In this sample, this clonotype turned up a few times. The V call is TRBV20-1, the J call TRBJ1-2; D ambiguous. The CDR3 has 13 residues. Germline V gene data show CDR1 as DFQATT and CDR2 as SNEGSKA (reference sequence). V was cut by 0 bases and J by 7 bases, with 12 bases left in between. CDR3 DNA: TGCAGTGCTAGAGATAGGCAGAACGTTGGCTACACCTTC. Its translation is CSARDRQNVGYTF.